The 29 T cell receptor beta chains below all came from one sample that was sequenced in a study of OX40 agonist ivuxolimab in advanced cancers. This table comes from immunoSEQ multiplex PCR, and its TCRdb copy is limited to in-frame clones, with some not included. The sample consists of about 98,000 clones, 88% of them appearing once. The sample here was CD4+ or CD8+ T cells sorted from blood, taken in a trial of the OX40 agonist ivuxolimab. The receptors shown here come from an adult with an advanced solid tumor such as melanoma, head and neck, liver or kidney cancer.

The chain carries TRBV6-6 and TRBJ2-3, with 8 bases identical to TRBD1. Germline values: CDR1 MNHNY, CDR2 SVGAGI (reference sequence). Unmatched junction bases numbered 8, after V lost 6 bases and J lost 3 bases. The CDR3 has 15 amino acids. The CDR3: CASRQGQGPTDTQYF. The CDR3 DNA follows: TGTGCCAGCAGACAAGGACAGGGACCGACAGATACGCAGTATTTT.

The CDR3 region has the DNA TGTGCCAGCAGCTTCCGGGGACTAGCTGGTGAGCAGTTCTTC. Translating gives CASSFRGLAGEQFF. The chain has TRBV4-2 and TRBJ2-1, with TRBD2 matching over 9 bases. CDR1 is LGHNA and CDR2 is YNFKEQ in the germline V gene. The J segment lost 9 bases and the V segment lost 5 bases, leaving 8 bases of the junction unmatched. The CDR3 extends over 14 amino acids.

The gene calls are TRBV7-2 and TRBJ1-2; 9 bases agree with TRBD1. This CDR3 spans 16 amino acids. The germline V gene encodes CDR1 SGHTA and CDR2 FQGNSA. Unmatched junction bases numbered 9, after V lost 4 bases and J lost 3 bases. This CDR3 reads CASSSGAGQGHYGYTF. Written as DNA, the CDR3 is TGTGCCAGCAGCTCAGGAGCGGGACAGGGCCACTATGGCTACACCTTC. Variable domain in full (rest from reference TRBV7-2 and TRBJ1-2): GAGVSQSPSNKVTEKGKDVELRCDPISGHTALYWYRQSLGQGLEFLIYFQGNSAPDKSGLPSDRFSAERTGGSVSTLTIQRTQQEDSAVYLCASSSGAGQGHYGYTFGSGTRLTVV.

The chain combines TRBV13 with TRBJ2-2; D perhaps matches TRBD2 (6 bases). This CDR3 comprises 14 residues. The germline CDR1 and CDR2 sequences are PRHDT and FYEKMQ (reference sequence). V lost 0 bases and J lost 9, with 11 bases in between. Written as DNA, the CDR3 is TGTGCCAGCAGCTTAGGTGGCGGGGTACGGGAGCTGTTTTTT. Translating it yields CASSLGGGVRELFF.

The chain recombines TRBV10-3 with TRBJ2-3; the D gene is possibly TRBD2 (5 bases). This CDR3 has 15 amino acids. With 4 bases removed from V and 4 bases from J, the gap between germline ends came to 15 bases. Germline V gene sequence: CDR1 ENHRY, CDR2 SYGVKD. Written as DNA, the CDR3 is TGTGCCATCAGTGGAGGGCTAGCTGGGTCAGATACGCAGTATTTT. This sequence encodes CAISGGLAGSDTQYF.

The gene calls are TRBV2 and TRBJ1-1; tentatively, D is TRBD1 (5 bases). Per germline, CDR1 SNHLY and CDR2 FYNNEI. Trimming removed 5 bases at V and 5 bases at J, with 18 bases between. This CDR3 has 15 amino acids. The CDR3, as DNA: TGTGCCAGCAGTTTGGCGGCTGGGGCAGGGACTGAAGCTTTCTTT. Its translation: CASSLAAGAGTEAFF. Based on the CDR3 plus reference TRBV2 and TRBJ1-1, the full variable domain is EPEVTQTPSHQVTQMGQEVILRCVPISNHLYFYWYRQILGQKVEFLVSFYNNEISEKSEIFDDQFSVERPDGSNFTLKIRSTKLEDSAMYFCASSLAAGAGTEAFFGQGTRLTVV.

Here the CDR3 reads CASSEAGMGTLHF. CDR3 bases: TGTGCCAGCAGTGAAGCTGGGATGGGGACCCTCCACTTT. This chain links TRBV6-1 with TRBJ1-6; D is unclear. Trimming removed 0 bases at V and 14 bases at J, with 11 bases between. The CDR3 sequence is 13 residues long. CDR1 MNHNS and CDR2 SASEGT come from the germline V gene.

The V gene is TRBV20-1, the J gene TRBJ1-1; D is unresolved. This CDR3 has 11 residues. CDR1 is DFQATT and CDR2 is SNEGSKA in the germline V gene (reference sequence). The chain's CDR3 is CGSRLNTEAFF. For the CDR3, the DNA is TGCGGGAGCAGGTTGAACACTGAAGCTTTCTTT.

The chain combines TRBV5-4 with TRBJ2-5; 16 positions match TRBD2. The CDR3 extends over 15 amino acids. J gave up 7 bases and V 4 bases, and 4 bases lay outside the gene matches. In germline, CDR1 is SGHNT, CDR2 YYREEE (reference sequence). Written as DNA, the CDR3 is TGTGCCAGCAGCGAGGGACTAGCGGGAGGGGGGACCCAGTACTTC. The encoded protein is CASSEGLAGGGTQYF. The entire variable domain, with the rest obtained from reference TRBV5-4 and TRBJ2-5, is as follows: ETGVTQSPTHLIKTRGQQVTLRCSSQSGHNTVSWYQQALGQGPQFIFQYYREEENGRGNFPPRFSGLQFPNYSSELNVNALELDDSALYLCASSEGLAGGGTQYFGPGTRLLVL.

This clone has a single count. The chain recombines TRBV6-6 with TRBJ2-7; tentatively, D is TRBD2 (5 bases). This CDR3 spans 14 amino acids. The V end was cut by 6 bases, the J end by 0 bases, with 12 bases between. Germline CDR1 is MNHNY and CDR2 is SVGAGI (reference sequence). The CDR3 nucleotides read TGTGCCAGCAGGACTGACTACAACTCCTACGAGCAGTACTTC. It specifies CASRTDYNSYEQYF.

The rearrangement uses TRBV19 and TRBJ1-2; TRBD1 matches 8 bases. There are 14 residues in the CDR3. The trim removed 5 bases at V and 8 bases at J, leaving 10 bases unmatched. Germline V gene lookup returns CDR1 LNHDA and CDR2 SQIVND (reference sequence). The CDR3 sequence is CASSGYGTGWGYTF. CDR3 nucleotide sequence: TGTGCCAGTAGTGGATACGGGACAGGTTGGGGCTACACCTTC.

The genes are TRBV6-1 and TRBJ2-2; 7 bases match TRBD2. Germline V gene lookup returns CDR1 MNHNS and CDR2 SASEGT. The CDR3 spans 17 residues. Trimming removed 4 bases from V and 2 bases from J; junction bases left unmatched: 10. CDR3 DNA sequence: TGTGCCAGCAGTGGCTGGGGTAGCGGGTTTAACACCGGGGAGCTGTTTTTT. As protein: CASSGWGSGFNTGELFF.

The chain recombines TRBV5-8 with TRBJ2-5, with D maybe TRBD2 (5 bases). The CDR3 is 13 residues long. V lost 3 bases to trimming and J lost 9 bases, with 15 bases between them. Germline V lookup: CDR1 SGHTS, CDR2 YDEGEE. This CDR3 is CASSSTARAAQYF. In DNA, the CDR3 is TGTGCCAGCAGCTCTACTGCGCGAGCGGCCCAGTACTTC.

The chain couples TRBV7-9 to TRBJ2-3; no clear D. Trimming pared 1 base from V and 4 bases from J, leaving 6 bases between. CDR3 length equals 13 residues. The germline gives CDR1 SEHNR, CDR2 FQNEAQ (reference sequence). CDR3: CASSLVGADTQYF. The CDR3 nucleotides read TGTGCCAGCAGCTTAGTTGGAGCAGATACGCAGTATTTT.

A word on this clone: In the same sample, other DNA sequences code for this CDR3. V usage is TRBV30 and J usage is TRBJ1-1, with D uncertain. Per germline, CDR1 GTSNPN and CDR2 SVGIG (reference sequence). V was shortened by 0 bases and J by 4 bases, with 6 bases between the two germline ends. The CDR3 loop spans 12 amino acids. The CDR3 nucleotides are TGTGCCTGGAGTGTATGGGGCACTGAAGCTTTCTTT. Protein sequence: CAWSVWGTEAFF.

The table lists this clone with a count of one. The V call is TRBV5-1, the J call TRBJ1-4; D gene unclear. Germline CDR1 SGHRS, CDR2 YFSETQ. This CDR3 spans 17 amino acids. Trimming removed 5 bases from V and 0 bases from J, with 17 bases in between. CDR3 sequence reads: CASRISGSPTTNEKLFF. The CDR3 coding sequence is TGCGCCAGCAGGATTTCCGGCTCACCAACAACTAATGAAAAACTGTTTTTT. The full variable domain, in which reference TRBV5-1 and TRBJ1-4 provide the parts outside the CDR3, is KAGVTQTPRYLIKTRGQQVTLSCSPISGHRSVSWYQQTPGQGLQFLFEYFSETQRNKGNFPGRFSGRQFSNSRSEMNVSTLELGDSALYLCASRISGSPTTNEKLFFGSGTQLSVL.

The chain is built from TRBV5-1 and TRBJ2-3; 7 bases are a match to TRBD2. Germline V gives CDR1 SGHRS, CDR2 YFSETQ. Losses at the gene ends were 4 bases for V and 3 bases for J; bases not matched to a gene: 11. The CDR3 covers 16 residues. The CDR3 region has the DNA TGCGCCAGCAGCCCGGGCCTGACTAGCAGGACAGATACGCAGTATTTT. Amino acids: CASSPGLTSRTDTQYF.

V gene TRBV4-1 combines with J gene TRBJ1-6; D gene unclear. This CDR3 comprises 14 residues. The V end was cut by 2 bases, the J end by 2 bases, with 4 bases between. Germline lookup yields CDR1 MGHRA and CDR2 YSYEKL. DNA of the CDR3: TGCGCCAGCAGCCAACAGCCCTATAATTCACCCCTCCACTTT. Translating it yields CASSQQPYNSPLHF.

This rearrangement joins TRBV19 to TRBJ1-3; possibly TRBD1 for D (5 bases). V shed 10 bases and J shed 0 bases, with 16 bases lying between them. The germline V gene has CDR1 LNHDA and CDR2 SQIVND (reference sequence). This CDR3 comprises 15 residues. DNA for the CDR3: TGTGCCACCGAGAACCAGGGTATCTCTGGAAACACCATATATTTT. This encodes CATENQGISGNTIYF.

This clone has more than one count but fewer than ten. This sequence joins TRBV27 and TRBJ1-3; 7 bases fit TRBD1. After removal of 5 bases from V and 5 bases from J, the junction contained 6 bases not matched to a gene. The CDR3 has 14 residues. CDR1 is MNHEY, CDR2 SMNVEV, per germline (reference sequence). The CDR3 coding sequence is TGTGCCAGCAGTCCTCAGGGGGTTAGAAACACCATATATTTT. This sequence encodes CASSPQGVRNTIYF.

This clone was seen only a few times. J is TRBJ1-1 and V is TRBV2, with D unclear. The CDR3 contains 14 residues. Trimming pared 6 bases from V and 1 base from J, leaving 12 bases between. Germline loops: CDR1 SNHLY, CDR2 FYNNEI. The CDR3 loop reads CASSVKGGNTEAFF. The DNA for the CDR3 is TGTGCCAGCAGCGTGAAGGGCGGGAACACTGAAGCTTTCTTT. Together with reference TRBV2 and TRBJ1-1, the CDR3 gives the full variable domain: EPEVTQTPSHQVTQMGQEVILRCVPISNHLYFYWYRQILGQKVEFLVSFYNNEISEKSEIFDDQFSVERPDGSNFTLKIRSTKLEDSAMYFCASSVKGGNTEAFFGQGTRLTVV.

The chain uses TRBV7-2 and TRBJ2-2, with 8 bases aligning to TRBD1. This CDR3 comprises 17 residues. The germline gives CDR1 SGHTA, CDR2 FQGNSA. Trimming cost V 7 bases and J 3 bases; bases outside gene matches: 13. The CDR3 region is CASTQSWDRRYTGELFF. The CDR3 bases are TGTGCCAGCACTCAATCCTGGGACAGGAGGTACACCGGGGAGCTGTTTTTT.

CDR3 protein: CASSLEMRATGELFF. The CDR3 coding sequence is TGTGCCAGCAGCTTAGAGATGAGGGCGACCGGGGAGCTGTTTTTT. J is TRBJ2-2 and V is TRBV19; D possibly corresponds to TRBD2 (5 bases). The germline V gene encodes CDR1 LNHDA and CDR2 SQIVND (reference sequence). The CDR3 is made up of 15 amino acids. V gave up 9 bases and J gave up 5 bases, with 19 bases separating them.

The rearrangement uses TRBV4-2 and TRBJ1-2, with unresolved D. V lost 3 bases and J lost 5, with 22 bases in between. Germline V CDR1 and CDR2: LGHNA, YNFKEQ. This CDR3 has 17 amino acids. The CDR3 coding sequence is TGTGCCAGCAGCCAGGAGGGCGGTGCCGGACCGGGATATGGCTACACCTTC. Its translation is CASSQEGGAGPGYGYTF.

The chain uses TRBV27 and TRBJ1-5, with no clear D. The V end was cut by 5 bases, the J end by 9 bases, with 20 bases between. This CDR3 spans 15 amino acids. In germline, CDR1 is MNHEY, CDR2 SMNVEV (reference sequence). The CDR3 bases are TGTGCCAGCAGTGACCTAAAGTTGGGGTATGCGCCCCAGCATTTT. This translates into CASSDLKLGYAPQHF.

This chain links TRBV28 with TRBJ1-1; the D gene is possibly TRBD1 (6 bases). V lost 7 bases and J lost 4, with 19 bases in between. The CDR3 has 15 residues. Germline V CDR1 and CDR2: MDHEN, SYDVKM. The CDR3: CASNQGTVLRTEAFF. The CDR3 DNA sequence: TGTGCCAGCAATCAGGGGACCGTTCTACGCACTGAAGCTTTCTTT.

The chain couples TRBV5-1 to TRBJ2-3; TRBD2 aligns across 11 bases. From germline, CDR1 is SGHRS and CDR2 YFSETQ. The CDR3 runs to 18 residues. Trimming at V came to 4 bases and at J to 1 base, leaving 11 bases not matched to a gene. The CDR3 protein is CASSLGIAGGPRTDTQYF. The CDR3 region has the DNA TGCGCCAGCAGCCTCGGTATAGCGGGAGGGCCTCGCACAGATACGCAGTATTTT.

The chain links TRBV30 to TRBJ2-5; D remains unclear. This CDR3 contains 11 residues. The germline CDR1 and CDR2 sequences are GTSNPN and SVGIG (reference sequence). The ends were cut back, 1 base at V and 3 bases at J, with 3 bases in the middle. CDR3 in DNA: TGTGCCTGGAGTGCTAAAGAGACCCAGTACTTC. Residues: CAWSAKETQYF.

This chain uses TRBV30 with TRBJ1-2; D is ambiguous. Germline CDR1 GTSNPN, CDR2 SVGIG (reference sequence). The V and J ends lost 2 bases and 8 bases respectively, with 12 bases between them. The CDR3 totals 12 residues. The CDR3 sequence is CAWSSAGSGYTF. In DNA form, the CDR3 reads TGTGCCTGGAGTTCGGCGGGGAGCGGCTACACCTTC. Combining the CDR3 with reference TRBV30 and TRBJ1-2 gives the whole variable domain SQTIHQWPATLVQPVGSPLSLECTVEGTSNPNLYWYRQAAGRGLQLLFYSVGIGQISSEVPQNLSASRPQDRQFILSSKKLLLSDSGFYLCAWSSAGSGYTFGSGTRLTVV.